This T cell receptor beta chain was recorded in a study of PD-1 blockade in classical Hodgkin lymphoma. Comment on this clone: Its antigen is currently unknown.

CDR3 length equals 16 residues. Per the germline V gene, CDR1 is MNHEY and CDR2 is SVGAGI. Trimming left V 4 bases short and J 3 bases short, with 16 bases between. Relapse after autologous stem cell transplantation occurred in every patient, and brentuximab vedotin exposure varied. Researchers used magnetic negative selection to pull out pure CD4+ T cells from thawed PBMCs. Whole-study results and caveats: It was CD4+ TCR diversity, not CD8+, that rose significantly by C4D1. Diminished baseline TCR diversity has been reported in newly diagnosed patients relative to healthy donors.

TCRdb's copy holds only in-frame clones and misses some; the assay was immunoSEQ multiplex PCR. The table lists roughly 7,400 clones, around four fifths of them singletons. This specimen was CD4+ T cells from blood, taken at baseline. V and J are TRBV6-5 and TRBJ1-3; D remains ambiguous. This TCR derives from a human donor with classical Hodgkin lymphoma. CDR3 sequence: CASSSSGGYGGNTIYF. CDR3 sequence (DNA): TGTGCCAGCAGTTCCTCAGGAGGTTATGGTGGAAACACCATATATTTT.